This T cell receptor (beta chain) was observed in a study of blood T cell repertoires in COVID-19. Cohort allocation depended upon clinical history that participants reported. Assay: immunoSEQ multiplex PCR; the TCRdb copy retains only in-frame clones and omits some. The sample shows about 390,000 clones, approximately 90% of them seen only once. J lost 7 bases, V lost 1 base, and 4 bases had no gene match. The CDR3 covers 14 residues. Per germline, CDR1 SGHTA and CDR2 FQGNSA. This clone was recorded once. Sequenced sample: PBMCs or T cells enriched from blood (not recorded which). The chain joins TRBV7-2 to TRBJ1-5; 7 positions agree with TRBD1. This clonotype was sampled from a woman aged 50 to 60 who had recovered from COVID-19. The CDR3 is CASSLDRGLQPQHF. The CDR3 DNA sequence: TGTGCCAGCAGCTTAGACAGGGGTCTCCAGCCCCAGCATTTT.